The 19 T cell receptor beta chains in this list originate from one sample, sequenced in a study of cytomegalovirus exposure and HLA in healthy donors. The PCR had 60 Vbeta and 13 Jbeta primers. Assay used: immunoSEQ multiplex PCR; TCRdb lists only in-frame clones, some missing. The table shows fewer than 200,000 clones, with over 60% occurring only once. Material for sequencing was PBMCs. The receptor set was obtained from a man in his forties in good health and CMV-seronegative.

The chain is built from TRBV6-6 and TRBJ2-3; 9 bases are a match to TRBD2. Per germline, CDR1 MNHNY and CDR2 SVGAGI (reference sequence). J was trimmed by 3 bases and V by 0 bases; bases with no gene match: 4. This CDR3 region has 16 residues. In DNA form, the CDR3 reads TGTGCCAGCAGTTACTCGCTAGCGGGGCTAACAGATACGCAGTATTTT. Encoded protein: CASSYSLAGLTDTQYF.

The rearrangement links TRBV4-1 to TRBJ2-4; D is possibly TRBD1 (6 bases). There are 14 residues in the CDR3. V was cut by 5 bases and J by 15 bases, with 23 bases left in between. Germline V CDR1 and CDR2: MGHRA, YSYEKL. CDR3 in DNA: TGCGCCAGCAGCTCGAGCCCCCAGGGGCATGATTGGTACTTC. This codes for CASSSSPQGHDWYF.

The CDR3 DNA is TGTGCCAGCAGTTTATTATCCAGGGCAGAGACCCAGTACTTC. Protein sequence: CASSLLSRAETQYF. V is TRBV27 and J is TRBJ2-5; a weak D match, TRBD1 (5 bases). The germline CDR1 and CDR2 sequences are MNHEY and SMNVEV (reference sequence). This CDR3 spans 14 amino acids. V lost 1 base to trimming and J lost 4 bases, with 10 bases between them.

This sequence joins TRBV6-5 and TRBJ1-5; unclear D gene. Germline loops: CDR1 MNHEY, CDR2 SVGAGI. The CDR3 is made up of 14 amino acids. The V end was cut by 5 bases, the J end by 1 base, with 9 bases between. Written as DNA, the CDR3 is TGTGCCAGCAGTCGCGACGGGAGCAATCAGCCCCAGCATTTT. Amino acid sequence: CASSRDGSNQPQHF.

The chain joins TRBV27 to TRBJ1-1, with D hard to call. The CDR3 runs 14 residues. The V gene's germline CDR1 is MNHEY and CDR2 SMNVEV (reference sequence). The V end lost 2 bases, the J end lost 1 base, and 8 bases lay between the germline ends. CDR3 DNA: TGTGCCAGCAGTTTAATCGGAGGGAACACTGAAGCTTTCTTT. It is translated as CASSLIGGNTEAFF.

The chain joins TRBV9 to TRBJ1-3; no firm D call. The V end lost 2 bases, the J end lost 1 base, and 10 bases lay between the germline ends. Per the germline V gene, CDR1 is SGDLS and CDR2 is YYNGEE. The CDR3 is 15 amino acids. CDR3 nucleotide sequence: TGTGCCAGCAGCGTGTCCGCCTATTCTGGAAACACCATATATTTT. Translating it yields CASSVSAYSGNTIYF. The complete variable domain, with remaining parts taken from reference TRBV9 and TRBJ1-3, reads DSGVTQTPKHLITATGQRVTLRCSPRSGDLSVYWYQQSLDQGLQFLIQYYNGEERAKGNILERFSAQQFPDLHSELNLSSLELGDSALYFCASSVSAYSGNTIYFGEGSWLTVV.

This clone has just one count. The chain carries TRBV7-2 and TRBJ1-2; 9 bases agree with TRBD1. The CDR3 covers 15 residues. Germline V gene data show CDR1 as SGHTA and CDR2 as FQGNSA. J gave up 6 bases and V 5 bases, and 10 bases lay outside the gene matches. CDR3 DNA: TGTGCCAGCAGCCCTGCTTTTGGACAGGGGCATGGCTACACCTTC. Its translation: CASSPAFGQGHGYTF.

CDR3 nucleotide sequence: TGTGCTAGTGGTCTAGGGCCCGGGAGGAGCACTGAAGCTTTCTTT. As protein: CASGLGPGRSTEAFF. The chain has TRBV12-5 and TRBJ1-1; unclear D gene. This CDR3 contains 15 residues. Between the trimmed V and J ends, which lost 5 bases and 4 bases, there was a span of 17 bases. Germline V CDR1 and CDR2: LGHNT, FRNRAP.

The gene calls are TRBV18 and TRBJ1-6, with TRBD1 matching over 7 bases. The V and J ends lost 4 bases and 5 bases, in that order; junction bases with no gene match: 5. The CDR3 covers 15 residues. Looked up from germline, CDR1 is KGHSH and CDR2 is LQKENI. The DNA for the CDR3 is TGTGCCAGCTCACAGTCCACAGGGGATAATTCACCCCTCCACTTT. It specifies CASSQSTGDNSPLHF.

This clone was recorded a few times. J is TRBJ1-2 and V is TRBV2; D is uncertain. This CDR3 comprises 12 residues. V was pared by 0 bases and J by 14 bases, with 13 bases between. Germline CDR1 and CDR2: SNHLY and FYNNEI. The CDR3: CASSEARGLGTF. In DNA, the CDR3 is TGTGCCAGCAGTGAAGCTCGGGGTCTAGGAACCTTC.

The chain couples TRBV10-3 to TRBJ2-5, with a tentative D call TRBD1 (7 bases). The J call is uncertain, as TRBJ2-7 better fits the DNA end. The CDR3 is 16 amino acids. Germline CDR1 ENHRY, CDR2 SYGVKD. CDR3 residues: CAISESAGQSIYEQYF. The CDR3 DNA reads TGTGCCATCAGTGAGTCGGCGGGACAGTCAATCTACGAGCAGTACTTC.

This chain joins TRBV6-4 and TRBJ2-5; D may be TRBD2 (6 bases). V gave up 4 bases and J gave up 4 bases, with 10 bases separating them. The CDR3 contains 13 residues. Germline V gives CDR1 MRHNA, CDR2 SNTAGT. For the CDR3, the DNA is TGTGCCAGCAGTGTCGGGGGAGGAGAGACCCAGTACTTC. Translated, it gives CASSVGGGETQYF.

This rearrangement joins TRBV27 to TRBJ1-2; perhaps TRBD1 as D (5 bases). The V gene's germline CDR1 is MNHEY and CDR2 SMNVEV (reference sequence). V shed 8 bases and J shed 3 bases, with 16 bases lying between them. This CDR3 spans 14 amino acids. The CDR3 DNA reads as TGTGCCAGCGCTCCCTCGGGGGGATACTATGGCTACACCTTC. Translation gives CASAPSGGYYGYTF.

V gene TRBV9 combines with J gene TRBJ2-1, with D possibly being TRBD2 (7 bases). This CDR3 has 15 residues. CDR1 and CDR2 (germline): SGDLS, YYNGEE. The V end was cut by 3 bases, the J end by 8 bases, with 18 bases between. The CDR3 here is CASSGGLAVGHEQFF. CDR3 DNA: TGTGCCAGCAGCGGGGGGCTAGCGGTTGGGCATGAGCAGTTCTTC.

The CDR3 region is CASSLERGNNADTQYF. The CDR3 nucleotides read TGTGCCAGCAGCTTAGAGCGGGGGAATAACGCAGATACGCAGTATTTT. The chain combines TRBV5-5 with TRBJ2-3, with 8 nucleotides matching TRBD2. J was trimmed by 4 bases and V by 2 bases; bases with no gene match: 9. The germline V gene has CDR1 SGHKS and CDR2 YYEKEE (reference sequence). The CDR3 spans 16 residues.

The chain links TRBV25-1 to TRBJ2-2, with D perhaps TRBD1 (6 bases). CDR3 length: 15 amino acids. Trimming removed 8 bases at V and 1 base at J, with 14 bases between. CDR1 and CDR2 (germline): MGHDK, SYGVNS. The CDR3 DNA reads TGTGCCAGCTCTATTGGACAGCTGAACACCGGGGAGCTGTTTTTT. It translates to CASSIGQLNTGELFF.

The gene calls are TRBV6-5 and TRBJ1-4, with D tentatively TRBD1 (5 bases). There are 13 residues in the CDR3. CDR1 and CDR2 (germline): MNHEY, SVGAGI. Trimming removed 6 bases at V and 7 bases at J, with 12 bases between. The CDR3 DNA sequence: TGTGCCAGCAGCTTGGCGGGGACTGAAAAACTGTTTTTT. Its protein is CASSLAGTEKLFF.

The CDR3 nucleotides read TGTGCCAGCAGCGTAGCCCCGGGACAGGGGATCTATGAGCAGTTCTTC. It codes for CASSVAPGQGIYEQFF. The genes are TRBV9 and TRBJ2-1; TRBD1 agrees at 10 bases. The CDR3 is 16 amino acids. Germline V CDR1 and CDR2: SGDLS, YYNGEE. The junction had 8 bases not matched to a gene; V was cut back by 0 bases and J by 8 bases.

The rearrangement joins TRBV10-3 to TRBJ1-2, with 8 bases aligning to TRBD1. After removal of 6 bases from V and 4 bases from J, the junction contained 10 bases not matched to a gene. The CDR3 consists of 15 residues. CDR1 and CDR2 (germline): ENHRY, SYGVKD. In nucleotides, the CDR3 is TGTGCCATCAGACCCGGGACAGGAACCCCCTATGGCTACACCTTC. This encodes CAIRPGTGTPYGYTF.